This T cell receptor (beta chain) was identified during a study of T-cell reconstitution after alpha-beta-depleted transplantation in children. General study results and limits: Several hundred expanded graft clones reportedly supplied alpha-beta T cells about two months after transplant.

V was clipped by 2 bases and J by 1 base; unmatched bases: 1. This CDR3 is 16 amino acids long. Germline V gene sequence: CDR1 SGHRS, CDR2 YFSETQ. Molecular barcoding with unique molecular identifiers was used for the TCRbeta library. TCRdb redid the calling of the PCR reads with MiXCR, one entry per CDR3 protein. The table lists around 78,000 distinct CDR3 sequences, less than 15% of them singletons. Points on this clonotype: The antigen remains unidentified.

The sample consisted of PBMCs, mostly from graft donor cells, taken 180 days after TCRalphabeta/CD19-depleted stem cell transplant. J is TRBJ2-2 and V is TRBV5-1; 11 bases align to TRBD2. The origin of this receptor is a male patient aged 2 to 10 who had a stem cell transplant for acute lymphoblastic leukemia, so the T cells may come from the graft donor. CDR3 protein: CASSFGTSGNTGELFF. DNA of the CDR3: TGCGCCAGCAGCTTCGGGACTAGCGGGAACACCGGGGAGCTGTTTTTT.